At least ten counts were recorded for the clone carrying this T cell receptor (beta chain). Its matching antigen is unknown. The V gene's germline CDR1 is SQVTM and CDR2 ANQGSEA. The CDR3 has 12 residues. With 6 bases removed from V and 5 bases from J, the gap between germline ends came to 13 bases. These data belong to a study of regulatory T cells in long-lasting Graves disease. In the study overall: Graves' patients, newly diagnosed, had taken antithyroid drugs under 3 months.

Arm-PCR of CDR3 regions with iRepertoire HTBI primers generated TCR beta libraries. As processed by the authors: In the combined samples, under 80 TRBV and 14 to 15 TRBJ segments were identified. TCRdb analysed the multiplex PCR reads with MiXCR anew, one entry per CDR3 protein. The V and J calls reflect TCRdb's pipeline rather than the authors' work. The data contain 200,000 to 250,000 distinct CDR3 sequences, about 19% of them singletons. As for time point: newly diagnosed GD, antithyroid drugs for less than 3 months. RNA from PBMCs was the source of the TCR library. Study results and limitations: Repertoires from persistent disease leaned toward TRBV28, TRBJ1-2 and TRBJ2-5. For persistent Graves' patients, TCR diversity was lower than for newly diagnosed ones.

This rearrangement joins TRBV29-1 to TRBJ2-5, with a tentative D call TRBD2 (5 bases). This clonotype originated in a female donor with Graves disease. Material: peripheral blood mononuclear cells (PBMCs), obtained at new diagnosis, from a patient treated with antithyroid drugs. The DNA of the CDR3 is TGCAGCGTGCGGGTGACTGGGGAGACCCAGTACTTC. This encodes CSVRVTGETQYF. The variable domain in full, with the rest retrieved from reference TRBV29-1 and TRBJ2-5, is SAVISQKPSRDICQRGTSLTIQCQVDSQVTMMFWYRQQPGQSLTLIATANQGSEATYESGFVIDKFPISRPNLTFSTLTVSNMSPEDSSIYLCSVRVTGETQYFGPGTRLLVL.